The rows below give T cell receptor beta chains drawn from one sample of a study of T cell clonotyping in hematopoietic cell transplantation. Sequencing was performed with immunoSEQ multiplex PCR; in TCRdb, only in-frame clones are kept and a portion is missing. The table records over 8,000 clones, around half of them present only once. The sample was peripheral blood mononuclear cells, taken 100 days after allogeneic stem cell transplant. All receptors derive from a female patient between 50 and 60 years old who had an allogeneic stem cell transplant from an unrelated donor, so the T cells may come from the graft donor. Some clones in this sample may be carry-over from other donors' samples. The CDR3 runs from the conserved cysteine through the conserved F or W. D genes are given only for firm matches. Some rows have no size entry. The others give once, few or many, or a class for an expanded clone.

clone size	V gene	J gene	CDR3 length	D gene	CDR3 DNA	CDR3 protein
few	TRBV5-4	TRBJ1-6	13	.	TGTGCCAGCAGCGTAGGGTATAATTCACCCCTCCACTTT	CASSVGYNSPLHF
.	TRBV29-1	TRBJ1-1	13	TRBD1	TGCAGCGTGCAGGGACAGGGTGGCACTGAAGCTTTCTTT	CSVQGQGGTEAFF
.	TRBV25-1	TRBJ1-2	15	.	TGTGCCAGCAGTGAATTTTACAGAGGATACTATGGCTACACCTTC	CASSEFYRGYYGYTF
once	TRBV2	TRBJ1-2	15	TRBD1	TGTGCCAGCAGTTCCCGGGACAGGGGAGGTTATGGCTACACCTTT	CASSSRDRGGYGYTF
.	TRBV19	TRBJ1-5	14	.	TGTGCCAGTAGTATTAACAGAGACGGTCAGCCCCAGCATTTT	CASSINRDGQPQHF
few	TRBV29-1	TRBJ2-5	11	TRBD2	TGCAGTGCCCGGGGAGGGCAGACCCAGTACTTC	CSARGGQTQYF
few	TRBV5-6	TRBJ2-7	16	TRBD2	TGTGCCAGCAGCTTGGGAGAGGGAGGGCATGCCTACGAGCAGTACTTC	CASSLGEGGHAYEQYF
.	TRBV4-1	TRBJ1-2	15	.	TGCGCCAGCAGCCAAGATAGGGCGGGGGATTGGGGCTACACCTTC	CASSQDRAGDWGYTF
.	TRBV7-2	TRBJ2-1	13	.	TGTGCCAGCAGCTTAGGCGGGGTACTTGAGCAGTTCTTC	CASSLGGVLEQFF
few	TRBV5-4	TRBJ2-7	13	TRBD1	TGTGCCAGCAGATCGACCGGGACAGGGGAGCAGTACTTC	CASRSTGTGEQYF
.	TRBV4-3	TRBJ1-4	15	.	TGCGCCAGCAGCCAAGACGGAGCAACTAATGAAAAACTGTTTTTT	CASSQDGATNEKLFF
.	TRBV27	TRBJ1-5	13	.	TGTGCCAGCAGTTTATCGTGGCATCAGCCCCAGCATTTT	CASSLSWHQPQHF
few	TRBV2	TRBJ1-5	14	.	TGTGCCAGCAGTAAGACAAGTAGCAATCAGCCCCAGCGTTTT	CASSKTSSNQPQRF
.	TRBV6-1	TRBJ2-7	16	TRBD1	TGTGCCAGCAGTGCCTACGGGGGGACAGGGTCCTACGAGCAGTACTTC	CASSAYGGTGSYEQYF
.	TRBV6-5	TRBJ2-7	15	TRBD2	TGTGCCAGCAGTTATTCACTAGCGGGGTCCTACGAGCAGTACTTC	CASSYSLAGSYEQYF
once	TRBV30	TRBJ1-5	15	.	TGTGCCTGGAGTGTACATGAGGAGATCAATCAGCCCCAGCATTTT	CAWSVHEEINQPQHF
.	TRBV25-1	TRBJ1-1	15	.	TGTGCCAGCAGTGTAACCGCCTGGGGAGATACTGAAGCTTTCTTT	CASSVTAWGDTEAFF
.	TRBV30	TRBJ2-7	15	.	TGTGCCTGGCGGGACAATACAATGTTATCCTACGAGCAGTACTTC	CAWRDNTMLSYEQYF
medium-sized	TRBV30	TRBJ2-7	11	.	TGTGCCTGGGGGCAAGCCTACGAGCAGTACTTC	CAWGQAYEQYF
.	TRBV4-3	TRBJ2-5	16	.	TGCGCCAGCAGCCAAGGGGCAGGGGGAGGCCAAGAGACCCAGTACTTC	CASSQGAGGGQETQYF
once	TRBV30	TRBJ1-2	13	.	TGTGCCTGGAGTGTACTGACTTTTGGAGGCTACACCTTC	CAWSVLTFGGYTF
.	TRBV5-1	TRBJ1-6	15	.	TGCGCCAGCAGCGTGAGTGGGTCAGGGGAGTCACCCCTCCACTTT	CASSVSGSGESPLHF
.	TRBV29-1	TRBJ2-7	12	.	TGCAGCGCCCTTGGAGAATTCCACGAGCAGTACTTC	CSALGEFHEQYF
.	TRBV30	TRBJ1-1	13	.	TGTGCCTGGAGTGTAGGGAGGAACACTGAAGCTTTCTTT	CAWSVGRNTEAFF
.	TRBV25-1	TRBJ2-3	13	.	TGTGCCAGCAGTGAGCTAAGCACAGATACGCAGTATTTT	CASSELSTDTQYF
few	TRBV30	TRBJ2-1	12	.	TGTGCCTGGGCCCCCGGGGGAATTGAGCAGTTCTTC	CAWAPGGIEQFF
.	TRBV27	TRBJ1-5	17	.	TGTGTCTCACACCGGGACATCGACCTCTATAGCAATCAGCCCCAGCATTTT	CVSHRDIDLYSNQPQHF
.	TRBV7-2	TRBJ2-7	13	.	TGTGCCAGCAGCTTTGTGCGGGGCTACGAGCAGTACTTC	CASSFVRGYEQYF
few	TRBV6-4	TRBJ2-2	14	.	TGTGCCAGCAGTGCCGCTCCAGGGACCGGGGAGCTGTTTTTT	CASSAAPGTGELFF
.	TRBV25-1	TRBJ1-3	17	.	TGTGCCAGCTGGCCGGCATTGTTGGAAACAGAGGGAAACACCATATATTTT	CASWPALLETEGNTIYF
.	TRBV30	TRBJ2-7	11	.	TGTGCCTGGAGTGCAGTGTACGAGCAGTACTTC	CAWSAVYEQYF
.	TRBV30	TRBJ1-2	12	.	TGTGCCTGGAGTGTACAGAACTATGGCTACACCTTC	CAWSVQNYGYTF
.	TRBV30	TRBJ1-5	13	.	TGTGCCTGGAGTGTACGAGGGAATCAGCCCCAGCATTTT	CAWSVRGNQPQHF
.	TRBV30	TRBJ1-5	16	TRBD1	TGTGCCTGGAGCCCCGAGACAGGGAGGAGCAATCAGCCCCAGCATTTT	CAWSPETGRSNQPQHF
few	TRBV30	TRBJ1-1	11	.	TGTGCCTGGAGTGAGAGACATGAAGCTTTCTTT	CAWSERHEAFF
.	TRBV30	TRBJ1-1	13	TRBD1	TGTGCCTGTCCACAGGGGAGGAACACTGAAGCTTTCTTT	CACPQGRNTEAFF
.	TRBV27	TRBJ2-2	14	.	TGTGCCACCGCAGTTGTATCAAACACCGGGGAGCTGTTTTTT	CATAVVSNTGELFF